These T cell receptor beta chains were read from a single sample in a study of blood T cell repertoires in COVID-19. Measured with immunoSEQ multiplex PCR; TCRdb has only the in-frame clones, and not every one. The table shows roughly 250,000 clones, with about 88% occurring only once. Input material: PBMCs or T cells enriched from blood (not recorded which). Receptors were obtained from a woman between 50 and 59 years old who had recovered from COVID-19. The CDR3 runs from the conserved cysteine through the conserved F or W. A D gene is named only where the DNA matches it firmly. Clone size is not always given. Where it is, it says once, few, many or a class for expanded clones.

>TRBJ1-4|TRBV18|.|15|TRBD1
CASSPTGGYNEKLFF
TGTGCCAGCTCTCCGACAGGGGGGTATAATGAAAAACTGTTTTTT
>TRBJ2-4|TRBV20-1|.|15|.
CSASWGQQAKNIQYF
TGCAGTGCTAGTTGGGGGCAGCAGGCCAAAAACATTCAGTACTTC
>TRBJ2-5|TRBV7-2|.|15|.
CASSLVRVGQETQYF
TGTGCCAGCAGCTTAGTGAGGGTGGGACAAGAGACCCAGTACTTC
>TRBJ2-3|TRBV6-6|.|14|TRBD2
CASKTSAATDTQYF
TGTGCCAGCAAGACTAGCGCAGCCACAGATACGCAGTATTTT
>TRBJ2-3|TRBV28|.|16|.
CASRRTDHFSTDTQYF
TGTGCCAGCAGACGGACAGACCACTTTAGCACAGATACGCAGTATTTT
>TRBJ2-7|TRBV11-2|.|14|.
CASSPGRGPYEQYF
TGTGCCAGCAGCCCCGGCAGGGGACCCTACGAGCAGTACTTC
>TRBJ1-2|TRBV30|.|13|.
CAWTGRRVYGYTF
TGTGCCTGGACGGGGAGAAGGGTCTATGGCTACACCTTC
>TRBJ2-1|TRBV7-6|.|17|TRBD2
CASSLGSGLAGEGEQFF
TGTGCCAGCAGCTTAGGGTCGGGACTAGCGGGAGAGGGTGAGCAGTTCTTC
>TRBJ2-1|TRBV6-5|.|14|TRBD2
CASSKTSGSYEQFF
TGTGCCAGCAGTAAAACTAGCGGGAGCTATGAGCAGTTCTTC
>TRBJ2-5|TRBV11-2|.|14|.
CASSAGQNQETQYF
TGTGCCAGCAGCGCGGGACAGAATCAAGAGACCCAGTACTTC
>TRBJ2-5|TRBV11-2|.|15|TRBD2
CASSSRTSSQETQYF
TGTGCCAGCAGCTCGAGGACTAGCAGCCAAGAGACCCAGTACTTC
>TRBJ2-1|TRBV5-1|.|14|.
CASSLWQGGNEQFF
TGCGCCAGCAGCTTGTGGCAGGGGGGCAATGAGCAGTTCTTC
>TRBJ1-5|TRBV6-5|.|15|.
CASIRSADGNQPQHF
TGTGCCAGCATACGAAGTGCAGATGGCAATCAGCCCCAGCATTTT
>TRBJ2-3|TRBV7-3|once|16|TRBD2
CASSHTSGKSTDTQYF
TGTGCCAGCAGCCACACTAGCGGGAAAAGCACAGATACGCAGTATTTT
>TRBJ2-7|TRBV28|.|19|TRBD2
CASSYPILKSGRSSYEQYF
TGTGCCAGCAGTTACCCAATCCTCAAAAGCGGGAGGTCCTCCTACGAGCAGTACTTC
>TRBJ1-4|TRBV28|.|15|TRBD1
CASQSQGAMGEKLFF
TGTGCCAGCCAATCACAGGGGGCGATGGGGGAAAAACTGTTTTTT
>TRBJ2-3|TRBV5-4|.|15|TRBD2
CASRRQTSVADTQYF
TGTGCCAGCAGACGCCAGACTAGCGTGGCAGATACGCAGTATTTT
>TRBJ1-3|TRBV5-8|.|12|.
CASSYRQNTIYF
TGTGCCAGCAGCTATCGACAGAACACCATATATTTT
>TRBJ2-1|TRBV14|.|16|.
CASRRGRGSSYNEQFF
TGTGCCAGCAGACGAGGACGGGGGAGCTCCTACAATGAGCAGTTCTTC
>TRBJ1-2|TRBV27|few|13|.
CASRASGSYGYTF
TGTGCCAGCAGGGCCTCGGGGAGCTATGGCTACACCTTC
>TRBJ2-2|TRBV7-2|once|12|.
CASSFDTGELFF
TGTGCCAGCAGCTTCGACACCGGGGAGCTGTTTTTT
>TRBJ1-5|TRBV6-5|.|15|.
CASRPRTVTDQPQHF
TGTGCCAGCAGACCCCGGACAGTAACGGATCAGCCCCAGCATTTT
>TRBJ1-2|TRBV9|.|14|TRBD1
CASRPGQGAYGYTF
TGTGCCAGCAGGCCGGGACAGGGGGCCTATGGCTACACCTTC
>TRBJ1-2|TRBV18|.|13|.
CASSLMEGYGYTF
TGTGCCAGCTCCCTTATGGAGGGCTATGGCTACACCTTC
>TRBJ1-2|TRBV7-9|once|11|.
CASSGRDGYTF
TGTGCCAGCAGCGGCAGGGATGGCTACACCTTC
>TRBJ1-5|TRBV25-1|.|14|TRBD1
CASSPTGVNQPQHF
TGTGCCAGCAGCCCCACAGGGGTCAATCAGCCCCAGCATTTT
>TRBJ1-4|TRBV27|.|15|TRBD1
CASSFRTGPNEKLFF
TGTGCCAGCAGTTTCAGGACAGGACCTAATGAAAAACTGTTTTTT
>TRBJ1-6|TRBV11-2|.|15|.
CASSFRVSYNSPLHF
TGTGCCAGCAGCTTCAGGGTCTCCTATAATTCACCCCTCCACTTT
>TRBJ2-2|TRBV2|.|17|.
CASSFESGSWNTGELFF
TGTGCCAGCAGTTTTGAGTCGGGGTCCTGGAACACCGGGGAGCTGTTTTTT
>TRBJ1-1|TRBV6-1|.|14|TRBD1
CASTWTGSNTEAFF
TGTGCCAGCACCTGGACAGGATCGAACACTGAAGCTTTCTTT
>TRBJ1-1|TRBV16|.|15|TRBD1
CASSRTGGLDTEAFF
TGTGCCAGCAGCCGGACAGGGGGCTTAGATACTGAAGCTTTCTTT
>TRBJ1-5|TRBV15|once|18|TRBD1
CATSRDLSKDRGRLPQHF
TGTGCCACCAGCAGAGATCTTTCAAAGGACAGGGGAAGGTTGCCCCAGCATTTT
>TRBJ2-5|TRBV2|.|14|.
CASSEALSTSTQYF
TGTGCCAGCAGTGAAGCGCTTAGCACCTCGACCCAGTACTTC
>TRBJ2-3|TRBV12-5|.|17|TRBD2
CASGLVRLAGGTDTQYF
TGTGCTAGTGGTTTGGTACGACTAGCGGGAGGGACAGATACGCAGTATTTT
>TRBJ2-7|TRBV12-3/TRBV12-4|.|11|.
CASSIRDEQYF
TGTGCCAGCAGTATAAGAGACGAGCAGTACTTC
>TRBJ2-1|TRBV4-2|.|14|.
CASSQWAGNAEQFF
TGTGCCAGCAGCCAATGGGCCGGGAACGCTGAGCAGTTCTTC
>TRBJ2-7|TRBV6-6|.|16|TRBD1
CASSYSHRGFTYEQYF
TGTGCCAGCAGTTACTCGCACAGGGGATTTACCTACGAGCAGTACTTC
>TRBJ2-3|TRBV6-4|.|16|TRBD2
CASTPQAGEGTDTQYF
TGTGCCAGCACCCCACAAGCGGGAGAGGGCACAGATACGCAGTATTTT
>TRBJ1-1|TRBV2|.|15|TRBD1
CASRKSDRGGTEAFF
TGTGCCAGCAGGAAGTCGGACAGGGGTGGAACTGAAGCTTTCTTT
>TRBJ1-2|TRBV5-1|.|12|.
CASSLSQDGYTF
TGCGCCAGCAGCTTGAGCCAGGATGGCTACACCTTC
>TRBJ2-3|TRBV6-1|.|16|.
CASSEFGGISADTQYF
TGTGCCAGCAGTGAGTTCGGCGGGATTAGCGCAGATACGCAGTATTTT